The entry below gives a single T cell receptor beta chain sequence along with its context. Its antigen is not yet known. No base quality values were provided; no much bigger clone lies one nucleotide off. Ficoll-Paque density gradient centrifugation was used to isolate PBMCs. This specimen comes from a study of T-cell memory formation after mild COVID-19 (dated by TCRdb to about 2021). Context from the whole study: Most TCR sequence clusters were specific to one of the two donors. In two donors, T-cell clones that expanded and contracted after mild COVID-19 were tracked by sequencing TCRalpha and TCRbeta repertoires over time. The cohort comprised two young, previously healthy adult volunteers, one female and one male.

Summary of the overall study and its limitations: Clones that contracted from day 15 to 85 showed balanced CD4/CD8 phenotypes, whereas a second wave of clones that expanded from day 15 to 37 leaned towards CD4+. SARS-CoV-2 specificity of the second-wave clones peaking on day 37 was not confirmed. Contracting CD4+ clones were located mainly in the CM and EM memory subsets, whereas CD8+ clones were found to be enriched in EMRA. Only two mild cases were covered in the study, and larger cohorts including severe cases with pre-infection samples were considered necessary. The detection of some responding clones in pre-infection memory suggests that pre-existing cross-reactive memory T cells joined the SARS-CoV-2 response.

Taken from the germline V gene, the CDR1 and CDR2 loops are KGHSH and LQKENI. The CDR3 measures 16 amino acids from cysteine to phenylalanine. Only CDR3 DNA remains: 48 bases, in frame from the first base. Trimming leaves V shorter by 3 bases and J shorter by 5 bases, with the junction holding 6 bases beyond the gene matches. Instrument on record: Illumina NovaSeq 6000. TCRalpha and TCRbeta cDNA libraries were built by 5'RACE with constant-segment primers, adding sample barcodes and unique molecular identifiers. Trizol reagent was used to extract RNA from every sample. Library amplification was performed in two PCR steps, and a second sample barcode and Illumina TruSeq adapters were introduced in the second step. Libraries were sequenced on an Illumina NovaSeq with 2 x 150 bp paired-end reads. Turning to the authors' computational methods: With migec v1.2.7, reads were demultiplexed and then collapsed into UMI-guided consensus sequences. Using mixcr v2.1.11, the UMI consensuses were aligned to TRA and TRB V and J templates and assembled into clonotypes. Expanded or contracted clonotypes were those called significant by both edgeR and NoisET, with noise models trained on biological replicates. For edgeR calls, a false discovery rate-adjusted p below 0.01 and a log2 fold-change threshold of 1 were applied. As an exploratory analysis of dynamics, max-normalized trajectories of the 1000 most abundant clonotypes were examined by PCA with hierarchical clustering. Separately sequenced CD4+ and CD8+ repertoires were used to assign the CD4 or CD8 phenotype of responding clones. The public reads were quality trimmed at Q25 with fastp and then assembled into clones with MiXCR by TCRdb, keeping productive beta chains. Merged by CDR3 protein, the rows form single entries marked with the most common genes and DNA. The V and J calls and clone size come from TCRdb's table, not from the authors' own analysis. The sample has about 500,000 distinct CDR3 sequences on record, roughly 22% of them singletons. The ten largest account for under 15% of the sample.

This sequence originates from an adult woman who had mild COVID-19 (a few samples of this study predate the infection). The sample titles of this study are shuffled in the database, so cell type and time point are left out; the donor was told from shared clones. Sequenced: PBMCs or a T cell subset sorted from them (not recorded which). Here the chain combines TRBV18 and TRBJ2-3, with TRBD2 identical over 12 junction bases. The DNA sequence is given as TGTGCCAGCTCACCCTGGACTAGCGGGGAGAGAGATACGCAGTATTTT. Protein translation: CASSPWTSGERDTQYF.